This TCR beta chain was captured in a study of T cell repertoires in cytomegalovirus infection. Study in general: The public TCR beta signatures pointed to both CMV infection and matching HLA type.

Notes on the study in general: HLA-C-restricted CMV clonotypes gave the most frequent clonotype in two of eight donors. The study identified carriers of CMV plus the relevant HLA from cumulative public TCR beta family frequency.

Details on this clonotype: The antigen remains undetermined.

V was clipped by 3 bases and J by 7 bases, with 16 bases between them. The CDR3 spans 14 residues. In germline, CDR1 is KGHSH, CDR2 LQKENI. One entry per CDR3 protein, called by TCRdb with MiXCR from the reads. Of 750,000 to 900,000 distinct CDR3 sequences listed, roughly 28% are singletons. V is TRBV18 and J is TRBJ2-7; TRBD1 is a possible D gene (6 bases). Sample: cultured CD8+ T cells from PBMCs, taken from culture after CMV antigen stimulation. The sequence came from a human donor in good health (CMV status not recorded). Some clones in this sample may be carry-over from other donors' samples. The CDR3 here is CASSPRTAMGEQYV. The DNA of the CDR3 is TGTGCCAGCTCACCGAGGACAGCGATGGGGGAGCAGTACGTC.